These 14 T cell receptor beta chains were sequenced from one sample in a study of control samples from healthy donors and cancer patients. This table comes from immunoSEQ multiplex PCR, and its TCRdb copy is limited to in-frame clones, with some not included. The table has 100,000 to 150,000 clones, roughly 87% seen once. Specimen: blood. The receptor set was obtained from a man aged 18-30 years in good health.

CDR3 nucleotide sequence: TGTGCCAGCTCACCGGAATACTACGAGCAGTACTTC. Residues: CASSPEYYEQYF. The chain has TRBV18 and TRBJ2-7; the D is unclear. This CDR3 region has 12 residues. The V gene lost 3 bases and the J gene lost 3 bases, with 6 bases spanning the gap. Germline V gene sequence: CDR1 KGHSH, CDR2 LQKENI. Supplemented by reference TRBV18 and TRBJ2-7, the full variable domain reads NAGVMQNPRHLVRRRGQEARLRCSPMKGHSHVYWYRQLPEEGLKFMVYLQKENIIDESGMPKERFSAEFPKEGPSILRIQQVVRGDSAAYFCASSPEYYEQYFGPGTRLTVT.

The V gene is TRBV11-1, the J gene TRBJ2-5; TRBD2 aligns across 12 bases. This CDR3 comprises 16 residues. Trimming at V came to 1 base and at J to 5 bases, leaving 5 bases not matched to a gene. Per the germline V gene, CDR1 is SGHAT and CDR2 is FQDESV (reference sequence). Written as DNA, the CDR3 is TGTGCCAGCAGCTTAGGGCTAGCGGGAGGGCCCGAGACCCAGTACTTC. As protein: CASSLGLAGGPETQYF.

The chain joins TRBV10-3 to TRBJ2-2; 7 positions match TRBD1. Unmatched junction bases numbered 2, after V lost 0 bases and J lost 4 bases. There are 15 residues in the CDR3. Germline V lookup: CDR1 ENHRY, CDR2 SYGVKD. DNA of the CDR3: TGTGCCATCAGTGAGTCGGCAGGGGGCACCGGGGAGCTGTTTTTT. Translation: CAISESAGGTGELFF.

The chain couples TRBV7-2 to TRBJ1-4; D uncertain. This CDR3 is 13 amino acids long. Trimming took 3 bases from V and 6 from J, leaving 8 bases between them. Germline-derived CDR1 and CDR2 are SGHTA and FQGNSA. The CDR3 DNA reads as TGTGCCAGCAGCTTTCGCTGGGATGAAAAACTGTTTTTT. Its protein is CASSFRWDEKLFF.

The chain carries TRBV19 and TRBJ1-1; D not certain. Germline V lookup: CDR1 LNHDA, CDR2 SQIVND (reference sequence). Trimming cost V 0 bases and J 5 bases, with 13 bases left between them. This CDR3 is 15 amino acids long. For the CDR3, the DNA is TGTGCCAGTAGTATAGAAGTAACAGCCAGGACTGAAGCTTTCTTT. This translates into CASSIEVTARTEAFF.

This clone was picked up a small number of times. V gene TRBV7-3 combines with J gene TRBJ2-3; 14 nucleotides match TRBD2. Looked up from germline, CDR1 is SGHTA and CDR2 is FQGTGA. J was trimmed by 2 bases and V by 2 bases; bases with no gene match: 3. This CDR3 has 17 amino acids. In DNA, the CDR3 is TGTGCCAGCAGCTTAGGGACTAGCGGGAGACTCACAGATACGCAGTATTTT. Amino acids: CASSLGTSGRLTDTQYF. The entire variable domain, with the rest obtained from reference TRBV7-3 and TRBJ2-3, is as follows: GAGVSQTPSNKVTEKGKYVELRCDPISGHTALYWYRQSLGQGPEFLIYFQGTGAADDSGLPNDRFFAVRPEGSVSTLKIQRTERGDSAVYLCASSLGTSGRLTDTQYFGPGTRLTVL.

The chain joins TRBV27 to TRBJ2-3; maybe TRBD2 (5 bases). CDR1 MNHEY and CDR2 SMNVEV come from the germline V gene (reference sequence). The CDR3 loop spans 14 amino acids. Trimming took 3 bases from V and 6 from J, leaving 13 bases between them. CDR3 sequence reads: CASSFLGGSDTQYF. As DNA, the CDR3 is TGTGCCAGCAGTTTCCTAGGCGGGTCGGATACGCAGTATTTT.

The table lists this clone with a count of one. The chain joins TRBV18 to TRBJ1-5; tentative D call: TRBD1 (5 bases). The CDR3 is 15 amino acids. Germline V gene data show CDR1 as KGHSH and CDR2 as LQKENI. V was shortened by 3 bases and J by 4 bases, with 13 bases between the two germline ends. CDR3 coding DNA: TGTGCCAGCTCACCTATGACAGTTTCAAATCAGCCCCAGCATTTT. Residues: CASSPMTVSNQPQHF.

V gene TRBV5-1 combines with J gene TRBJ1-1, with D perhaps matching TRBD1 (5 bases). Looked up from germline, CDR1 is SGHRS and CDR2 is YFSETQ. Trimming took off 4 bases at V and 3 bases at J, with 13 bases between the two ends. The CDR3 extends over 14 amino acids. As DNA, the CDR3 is TGCGCCAGCAGCGGGGGAGGGTTGGACACTGAAGCTTTCTTT. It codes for CASSGGGLDTEAFF.

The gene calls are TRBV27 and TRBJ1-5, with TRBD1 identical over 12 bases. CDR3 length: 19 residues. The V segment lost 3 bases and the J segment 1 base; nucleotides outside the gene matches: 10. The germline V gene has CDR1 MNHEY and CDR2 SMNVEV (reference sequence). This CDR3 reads CASSFTRYGTGGSNQPQHF. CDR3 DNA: TGTGCCAGCAGTTTTACTCGTTACGGGACAGGGGGCAGCAATCAGCCCCAGCATTTT.

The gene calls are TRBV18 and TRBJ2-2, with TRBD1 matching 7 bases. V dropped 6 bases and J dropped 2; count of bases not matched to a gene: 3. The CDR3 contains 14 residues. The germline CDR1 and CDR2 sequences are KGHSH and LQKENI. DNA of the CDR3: TGTGCCAGCTCCCGGGACAGAAACACCGGGGAGCTGTTTTTT. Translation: CASSRDRNTGELFF.

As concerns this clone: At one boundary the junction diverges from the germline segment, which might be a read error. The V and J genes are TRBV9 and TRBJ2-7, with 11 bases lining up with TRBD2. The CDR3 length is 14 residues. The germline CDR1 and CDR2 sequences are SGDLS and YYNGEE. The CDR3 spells CASSVVLAGGPEHF. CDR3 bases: TGTGCCAGCAGCGTCGTCCTAGCGGGAGGCCCCGAGCACTTC.

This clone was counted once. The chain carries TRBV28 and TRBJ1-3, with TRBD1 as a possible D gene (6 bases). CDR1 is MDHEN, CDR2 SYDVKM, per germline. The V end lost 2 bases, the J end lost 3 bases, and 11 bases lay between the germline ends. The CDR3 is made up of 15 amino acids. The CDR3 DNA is TGTGCCAGCAGTTTACGCGGGGGCGGTGGAAACACCATATATTTT. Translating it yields CASSLRGGGGNTIYF.

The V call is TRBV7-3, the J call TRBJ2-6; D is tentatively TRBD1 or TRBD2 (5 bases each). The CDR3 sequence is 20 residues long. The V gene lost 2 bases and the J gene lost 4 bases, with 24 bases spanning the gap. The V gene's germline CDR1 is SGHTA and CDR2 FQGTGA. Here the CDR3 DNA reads TGTGCCAGCAGCTTATCTATTACAGGTTGGACTTTAACGGGGGCCAACGTCCTGACTTTC. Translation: CASSLSITGWTLTGANVLTF.